The clone carrying this TCR beta chain was counted a single time. This record belongs to a study of shared clonotypes between healthy human individuals. The CDR3 has 16 amino acids. V was pared by 6 bases and J by 4 bases, with 21 bases between. Germline V gene lookup returns CDR1 MDHEN and CDR2 SYDVKM. Produced via immunoSEQ multiplex PCR; TCRdb's table is partial and in-frame only. The data contain about 610,000 clones, roughly 97% of them singletons. The material sequenced was naive CD4+ T cells sorted from blood. Subset indicated: CD45RA+ positively selected. The origin of this receptor is a woman younger than 45 in good health. V gene TRBV28 combines with J gene TRBJ1-2; D is possibly TRBD1 (6 bases). CDR3 DNA sequence: TGTGCCAGCAGCAAAGGGGGGGTCGGGGCGGCCTATGGCTACACCTTC. Translated, it gives CASSKGGVGAAYGYTF.